The clone carrying this TCR beta chain was seen more than once but under ten times. The antigen is unknown. A library of TCRbeta sequences, prepared with unique molecular identifiers, was generated. TCRdb independently ran MiXCR on the PCR reads; one entry per CDR3 protein. The sample has around 490,000 distinct CDR3 sequences, approximately 10% seen once; the top ten hold about 14%. These data belong to a study of T-cell reconstitution after alpha-beta-depleted transplantation in children. Study-level results: A year post-transplant, T-cell counts and diversity derived mostly from newly produced T cells.

The receptor was isolated from a female patient younger than 10 who had a stem cell transplant for aplastic anemia, so the T cells may come from the graft donor. This specimen was PBMCs, mostly from graft donor cells, taken 180 days after TCRalphabeta/CD19-depleted stem cell transplant.

The chain's CDR3 is CSVDLGRGHEQFF. The CDR3 nucleotides are TGCAGCGTTGATCTCGGCAGGGGTCATGAGCAGTTCTTC. This sequence joins TRBV29-1 and TRBJ2-1; D is possibly TRBD1 (6 bases). Germline values: CDR1 SQVTM, CDR2 ANQGSEA. The CDR3 contains 13 residues. The V gene lost 3 bases and the J gene lost 8 bases, with 14 bases spanning the gap.